Given below is one TCR beta chain in context. The antigen is unknown. The sample is drawn from a study of T cell repertoires in cytomegalovirus infection. Whole-study context: CMV infection and matching HLA type were both indicated by public TCR beta signatures.

TCRdb re-called the reads with MiXCR, one entry per CDR3 protein. The data contain roughly 570,000 distinct CDR3 sequences, almost 40% of them singletons. This CDR3 has 15 amino acids. CDR1 is MGHRA, CDR2 YSYEKL, per germline. The V gene lost 1 base and the J gene lost 2 bases, with 12 bases spanning the gap. Regarding the study as a whole: The study identified carriers of CMV plus the relevant HLA from cumulative public TCR beta family frequency.

Sequencing was performed on cultured PBMCs, taken from culture after CMV antigen stimulation. V is TRBV4-1 and J is TRBJ2-7; D possibly corresponds to TRBD2 (7 bases). This TCR was sampled from a human donor in good health (CMV status not recorded). Some clones in this sample may be carry-over from other donors' samples. The CDR3 coding sequence is TGCGCCAGCAGCCAAGTTTTGCGGGGGCCCTACGAGCAGTACTTC. It encodes CASSQVLRGPYEQYF.